These T cell receptor beta chains were read from a single sample in a study of cytomegalovirus exposure and HLA in healthy donors. Profiled with immunoSEQ multiplex PCR; TCRdb holds only in-frame clones, not every one. The repertoire includes some 60,000 clones, about 96% of them detected once, and approximately 0.91% sits in the top ten. Sequencing was performed on PBMCs. Every receptor here comes from a man aged 18 to 30 in good health and CMV-seronegative. Both conserved end residues are trimmed from each CDR3. Fields, in order: V gene, CDR3 protein.

TRBV21-1	ASSKEEREGYEQY
TRBV5-4	ASSWGGGEQY
TRBV27	ASSLSRSYEQY
TRBV4-1	ASSQESGATNEKLF
TRBV6-1	ASSSGGGKVEQY
TRBV10-3	ASGTGAGEKLF
TRBV6-6	ASGTSGSPDTQY
TRBV5-1	ASSPLAGDYNEQF
TRBV19	ASSIGTSPYNEQF
TRBV4-1	ASSQVGLASYNEQF
TRBV28	ASSSLTLGVAEAF
TRBV5-8	ASSLDGSDEQF
TRBV5-4	ASSPAQAVEETQY
TRBV5-1	ASSLDRDSLIYFGYT
TRBV5-1	ASQPWVAGNYNEQF